The 29 T cell receptor beta chains given below trace back to one sample, sequenced in a study of breast tumors, draining lymph nodes, adjacent tissues. One entry per CDR3 protein, called by TCRdb with MiXCR from the multiplex PCR reads. The table shows 200,000 or so distinct CDR3 sequences, with approximately 33% occurring only once. Breast cancer patients provided tissue from their axillary draining lymph nodes. Sequenced input: axillary lymph node tissue. The receptor set was obtained from a female donor with breast cancer. Some clones in this sample may be carry-over from other donors' samples.

The V gene is TRBV29-1, the J gene TRBJ2-7, with 8 nucleotides matching TRBD2. This CDR3 is built from 13 residues. The V gene's germline CDR1 is SQVTM and CDR2 ANQGSEA. The J segment lost 3 bases and the V segment lost 8 bases, leaving 9 bases of the junction unmatched. This chain's CDR3 is CSSLGAGGYEQYF. Written as DNA, the CDR3 is TGCAGCAGCTTAGGGGCGGGGGGCTACGAGCAGTACTTC.

This clonotype has ten or more counts. This chain uses TRBV9 with TRBJ2-3; D ambiguous. The germline V and J ends were trimmed by 0 bases and 2 bases, with 4 bases remaining between them. Germline-derived CDR1 and CDR2 are SGDLS and YYNGEE. This CDR3 region has 13 residues. CDR3 DNA: TGTGCCAGCAGCGTAGTCAACACAGATACGCAGTATTTT. Its protein product is CASSVVNTDTQYF.

This clonotype appeared many times. The chain carries TRBV6-5 and TRBJ2-2; D might be TRBD1 (7 bases). This CDR3 spans 19 amino acids. Trimming left V 0 bases short and J 5 bases short, with 22 bases between. Germline CDR1 MNHEY, CDR2 SVGAGI. CDR3 in DNA: TGTGCCAGCAGTTACTCGCCCGGGGCAGGGGGGCGGATAACCGGGGAGCTGTTTTTT. This sequence encodes CASSYSPGAGGRITGELFF.

In this sample, this clonotype turned up many times. This chain uses TRBV7-8 with TRBJ1-6; D is perhaps TRBD1 (5 bases). The CDR3 runs to 16 residues. Germline V gene lookup returns CDR1 SGHVS and CDR2 FQNEAQ. V gave up 5 bases and J gave up 0 bases, with 11 bases separating them. In DNA form, the CDR3 reads TGTGCCAGCAGCCCGGGGGGGAGCTCCTATAATTCACCCCTCCACTTT. It yields the protein CASSPGGSSYNSPLHF.

This clonotype occurred many times. The chain links TRBV5-1 to TRBJ2-5; D is possibly TRBD1 (5 bases). The ends were cut back, 0 bases at V and 4 bases at J, with 13 bases in the middle. The CDR3 sequence is 15 residues long. Germline V CDR1 and CDR2: SGHRS, YFSETQ. CDR3: CASSLGQSLGETQYF. The CDR3 DNA is TGCGCCAGCAGCTTGGGACAGAGTCTGGGAGAGACCCAGTACTTC.

V usage is TRBV13 and J usage is TRBJ2-5; a weak D match, TRBD1 (6 bases). The CDR3 runs 15 residues. Germline lookup yields CDR1 PRHDT and CDR2 FYEKMQ (reference sequence). Trimming took 2 bases from V and 5 from J, leaving 15 bases between them. The CDR3 region is CASSLRGRGKETQYF. The CDR3 DNA follows: TGTGCCAGCAGCTTACGCGGCAGGGGTAAGGAGACCCAGTACTTC.

This clonotype was observed many times. The chain couples TRBV6-1 to TRBJ2-1, with no clear D. There are 13 residues in the CDR3. V was pared by 4 bases and J by 8 bases, with 12 bases between. Per germline, CDR1 MNHNS and CDR2 SASEGT. CDR3 protein: CASSAITRDEQFF. CDR3 nucleotides: TGTGCCAGCAGTGCTATTACACGGGATGAGCAGTTCTTC.

With regard to this clonotype: One end of the junction does not line up with germline, which may come from a read error. V and J are TRBV6-1 and TRBJ1-6; D is perhaps TRBD1 (5 bases). CDR1 is MNHNS, CDR2 SASEGT, per germline. The CDR3 length is 14 residues. Written as DNA, the CDR3 is TGTGCCAGCAGCCGGGGGATCAAGGGTTCACCCCTCCACTTC. It yields the protein CASSRGIKGSPLHF.

The sample holds many counts of this clonotype. The rearrangement uses TRBV29-1 and TRBJ1-5; D is perhaps TRBD1 (6 bases). The CDR3 length is 13 residues. The germline V and J ends were trimmed by 4 bases and 2 bases, with 9 bases remaining between them. From germline, CDR1 is SQVTM and CDR2 ANQGSEA. Here the CDR3 DNA reads TGCAGCGTTGCCCCAGGGGGCAATCAGCCCCAGCATTTT. As protein: CSVAPGGNQPQHF.

Turning to this clonotype: This could be a read error, since a much larger clone is one nucleotide away. The CDR3 ends on some other residue instead of the conserved phenylalanine or tryptophan, so this is likely a read error. V gene TRBV20-1 combines with J gene TRBJ2-5; 11 nucleotides line up with TRBD2. Per germline, CDR1 DFQATT and CDR2 SNEGSKA (reference sequence). This CDR3 is 16 amino acids long. V was clipped by 3 bases and J by 1 base; unmatched bases: 7. The CDR3 sequence is CSARGTLAGAQETQYS. CDR3 DNA: TGCAGTGCTAGGGGAACACTAGCGGGGGCCCAAGAGACCCAGTACTCC.

On this clonotype: Being one base from a much bigger clone, this may be a read error. The V call is TRBV6-5, the J call TRBJ2-1; the D gene is possibly TRBD2 (5 bases). This CDR3 region has 16 residues. The V and J ends lost 0 bases and 9 bases respectively, with 18 bases between them. Germline assignment: CDR1 MNHEY and CDR2 SVGAGI. For the CDR3, the DNA is TGTGCCAGCAGTTACTCTAGTCTTGGTGGACTCGGTGAGCAGTTCTTC. It encodes CASSYSSLGGLGEQFF.

This clonotype was counted ten times or more. The chain links TRBV20-1 to TRBJ2-2; no reliable D call. The CDR3 length is 17 residues. Germline V CDR1 and CDR2: DFQATT, SNEGSKA (reference sequence). The V end was cut by 0 bases, the J end by 3 bases, with 17 bases between. CDR3 sequence reads: CSARDRHENADTGELFF. The CDR3 DNA reads TGCAGTGCTAGAGATCGCCACGAGAATGCGGACACCGGGGAGCTGTTTTTT.

The J gene is TRBJ1-2, the V gene TRBV18; D is uncertain. The germline V gene has CDR1 KGHSH and CDR2 LQKENI. There are 15 residues in the CDR3. Trimming removed 4 bases from V and 6 bases from J, with 18 bases in between. Here the CDR3 reads CASSQSRSSPDGYTF. The CDR3 nucleotides read TGTGCCAGCTCACAGTCCAGATCCTCACCGGATGGCTACACCTTC.

This clonotype was recorded many times. In DNA, the CDR3 is TGCAGTGCTCAACGAGGGACAACACAGCCCCAGCATTTT. Amino acids: CSAQRGTTQPQHF. V and J are TRBV20-1 and TRBJ1-5, with D tentatively TRBD1 (6 bases). CDR1 is DFQATT, CDR2 SNEGSKA, per germline (reference sequence). The CDR3 loop spans 13 amino acids. V lost 5 bases to trimming and J lost 7 bases, with 15 bases between them.

As concerns this clonotype: A read error is possible here, since a much larger clone lies one base away. The J gene is TRBJ1-5, the V gene TRBV7-9; D unclear. The CDR3 spans 16 residues. Germline assignment: CDR1 SEHNR and CDR2 FQNEAQ (reference sequence). V lost 11 bases to trimming and J lost 2 bases, with 22 bases between them. The CDR3 loop is CAGTEPPTQGNQPQHF. The CDR3 bases are TGTGCCGGCACCGAACCACCCACCCAGGGCAATCAGCCCCAGCATTTT.

This clonotype was seen more than once but under ten times. The genes are TRBV30 and TRBJ2-3; D is perhaps TRBD1 or TRBD2 (6 bases each). The CDR3 length is 15 residues. Germline CDR1 reads GTSNPN; CDR2 reads SVGIG (reference sequence). The CDR3, as DNA: TGTGCTGCGAGGGGGGTAAACACTAGCACAGATACGCAGTATTTT. Encoded protein: CAARGVNTSTDTQYF. Together with reference TRBV30 and TRBJ2-3, the CDR3 gives the full variable domain: SQTIHQWPATLVQPVGSPLSLECTVEGTSNPNLYWYRQAAGRGLQLLFYSVGIGQISSEVPQNLSASRPQDRQFILSSKKLLLSDSGFYLCAARGVNTSTDTQYFGPGTRLTVL.

This clonotype was detected many times. J is TRBJ2-3 and V is TRBV20-1; tentative D call: TRBD2 (5 bases). Germline CDR1 DFQATT, CDR2 SNEGSKA (reference sequence). The CDR3 has 15 residues. The ends were cut back, 2 bases at V and 0 bases at J, with 12 bases in the middle. The CDR3 region has the DNA TGCAGTGCTAGAACCAGCGGTGCTAGCACAGATACGCAGTATTTT. Its translation is CSARTSGASTDTQYF.

The table lists this clonotype with a few counts. A much larger clone lies one base from this, so it may be a read error. The gene calls are TRBV12-3 or TRBV12-4 and TRBJ2-1; either TRBD1 or TRBD2 may fit D (6 bases each). The V end was cut by 6 bases, the J end by 6 bases, with 18 bases between. The CDR3 sequence is 15 residues long. The CDR3 is CASSLRVGGGNEQFF. In DNA form, the CDR3 reads TGTGCCAGCAGCCTTCGCGTGGGGGGCGGCAATGAGCAGTTCTTC.

The table lists this clonotype with many counts. The chain has TRBV20-1 and TRBJ1-5; D remains ambiguous. V was cut by 0 bases and J by 4 bases, with 10 bases left in between. The CDR3 loop spans 14 amino acids. The germline V gene encodes CDR1 DFQATT and CDR2 SNEGSKA (reference sequence). The CDR3 protein is CSARDRVGNQPQHF. The CDR3 bases are TGCAGTGCTAGAGACCGGGTGGGGAATCAGCCCCAGCATTTT.

This clonotype was picked up many times. The chain couples TRBV3-1 to TRBJ2-1; tentatively, D is TRBD2 (6 bases). Trimming cost V 8 bases and J 6 bases, with 14 bases left between them. CDR3 length: 13 residues. Germline CDR1 and CDR2: LGHDT and YNNKEL (reference sequence). CDR3 loop: CASSSLGGNEQFF. The CDR3 nucleotides are TGTGCCAGCTCTAGTTTGGGGGGCAATGAGCAGTTCTTC.

The CDR3 spells CASSVGATGGFYEQYF. For the CDR3, the DNA is TGTGCCAGCAGCGTAGGTGCGACAGGGGGTTTCTACGAGCAGTACTTC. This chain links TRBV9 with TRBJ2-7; 9 bases fit TRBD1. The germline CDR1 and CDR2 sequences are SGDLS and YYNGEE. This CDR3 comprises 16 residues. V was pared by 0 bases and J by 3 bases, with 7 bases of the junction left unmatched.

There are many counts of this clonotype. The chain employs TRBV6-1 and TRBJ1-5, with 9 bases matching TRBD1. The ends lost 5 bases at V and 1 base at J; junction bases unmatched: 3. Germline CDR1 MNHNS, CDR2 SASEGT. The CDR3 consists of 15 residues. This chain's CDR3 is CASSRQGVSNQPQHF. CDR3 bases: TGTGCCAGCAGTCGACAGGGGGTGAGCAATCAGCCCCAGCATTTT.

The sample holds many counts of this clonotype. This chain links TRBV19 with TRBJ1-6; D perhaps matches TRBD1 (6 bases). V lost 7 bases and J 0 bases, leaving 13 bases between the germline ends. The CDR3 has 16 residues. Germline lookup yields CDR1 LNHDA and CDR2 SQIVND (reference sequence). This CDR3 is CASKLTGSSYNSPLHF. The CDR3 nucleotides are TGTGCCAGTAAATTAACAGGGAGCTCCTATAATTCACCCCTCCACTTT. Supplemented by reference TRBV19 and TRBJ1-6, the full variable domain reads DGGITQSPKYLFRKEGQNVTLSCEQNLNHDAMYWYRQDPGQGLRLIYYSQIVNDFQKGDIAEGYSVSREKKESFPLTVTSAQKNPTAFYLCASKLTGSSYNSPLHFGNGTRLTVT.

By frequency in the sample, this clonotype is medium-sized (0.01 to 0.1%). V gene TRBV6-4 combines with J gene TRBJ1-2; possibly TRBD1 for D (6 bases). The CDR3 is 14 amino acids. Trimming pared 0 bases from V and 6 bases from J, leaving 11 bases between. The germline gives CDR1 MRHNA, CDR2 SNTAGT. The CDR3: CASSDSGRGDGYTF. Here the CDR3 DNA reads TGTGCCAGCAGTGACTCCGGCAGGGGAGATGGCTACACCTTC.

This clonotype was counted many times. The genes are TRBV24-1 and TRBJ2-1, with TRBD1 matching over 8 bases. Germline loops: CDR1 KGHDR, CDR2 SFDVKD. V gave up 6 bases and J gave up 1 base; unmatched junction bases: 7. CDR3 size: 16 residues. The CDR3: CATSIRGTGSYNEQFF. CDR3 bases: TGTGCCACCAGTATTCGGGGGACAGGTTCCTACAATGAGCAGTTCTTC.

A few counts support this clonotype. At one end, the junction sequence differs from germline, possibly due to a read error. The CDR3 DNA reads as TGTGCCTGGAGCAGGGGCCAAGATGCGCAGTATTTT. It codes for CAWSRGQDAQYF. This chain connects TRBV30 to TRBJ2-3, with D possibly TRBD1 on 6 matching bases. The germline CDR1 and CDR2 sequences are GTSNPN and SVGIG (reference sequence). The CDR3 is 12 amino acids.

This clonotype was seen repeatedly, ten times or more. The chain joins TRBV10-3 to TRBJ2-2; D is unresolved. The CDR3 covers 12 residues. Germline values: CDR1 ENHRY, CDR2 SYGVKD. Trimming took 9 bases from V and 7 from J, leaving 12 bases between them. CDR3 in DNA: TGTGCCATTTCTTCACGCGGCGGGGAGCTGTTTTTT. Encoded protein: CAISSRGGELFF.

For this clonotype: Here the CDR3 omits its conserved ending phenylalanine or tryptophan, so a read error is the likely source. The chain links TRBV5-1 to TRBJ2-5, with D perhaps being TRBD1 or TRBD2 (5 bases each). The CDR3 covers 13 residues. Trimming stripped 4 bases from V and 1 base from J, with 8 bases between. Per germline, CDR1 SGHRS and CDR2 YFSETQ. CDR3: CASSRDVQETQYL. Written as DNA, the CDR3 is TGCGCCAGCAGCCGGGACGTCCAAGAGACCCAGTACCTC.

This clonotype came up many times. The chain combines TRBV5-6 with TRBJ2-7; possible D gene TRBD2, 5 bases. The length of the CDR3 is 16 residues. Per germline, CDR1 SGHDT and CDR2 YYEEEE. V shed 4 bases and J shed 4 bases, with 21 bases lying between them. The CDR3, as DNA: TGTGCCAGCAGCCCCTCTAGCCGTCATTGGGGTTACGAGCAGTACTTC. Translated: CASSPSSRHWGYEQYF.